This passage covers 10 T cell receptor beta chains from one sample sequenced in a study of HIV-infected patients and healthy controls. MiXCR was run by TCRdb on the 5' RACE reads, yielding one entry per CDR3 protein. The sample yields tens of thousands of distinct CDR3 sequences, 15% to 20% seen once. The specimen sequenced was CD4+ T cells from blood. These receptors were taken from a human donor in good health.

The rearrangement uses TRBV12-3 or TRBV12-4 and TRBJ2-3; TRBD2 matches at 12 bases. V lost 6 bases and J lost 8; bases outside the gene matches: 9. CDR3 length: 15 residues. In DNA, the CDR3 is TGTGCCAGCAGCCTCCGACTAGCGGGAGCTGGTACGCAGTATTTT. Residues: CASSLRLAGAGTQYF.

There are a few counts of this clonotype. V gene TRBV2 combines with J gene TRBJ2-3; 8 bases map to TRBD2. The germline gives CDR1 SNHLY, CDR2 FYNNEI. This CDR3 is 14 amino acids long. The J segment lost 3 bases and the V segment lost 3 bases, leaving 2 bases of the junction unmatched. The CDR3 reads CASSESGSTDTQYF. The DNA of the CDR3 is TGTGCCAGCAGTGAGAGCGGGAGTACAGATACGCAGTATTTT.

This clonotype was observed a handful of times. The chain carries TRBV27 and TRBJ2-7, with 7 bases identical to TRBD2. The CDR3 totals 16 residues. V trimming: 5 bases; J trimming: 0 bases; junction bases outside the gene matches: 10. The germline V gene encodes CDR1 MNHEY and CDR2 SMNVEV (reference sequence). The CDR3 is CASSVGVGGSSYEQYF. The CDR3 bases are TGTGCCAGCAGTGTAGGCGTCGGGGGGAGCTCCTACGAGCAGTACTTC.

This clonotype was found a few times. The chain couples TRBV10-3 to TRBJ2-1, with 9 positions matching TRBD1. The CDR3 length is 15 residues. Germline V gene lookup returns CDR1 ENHRY and CDR2 SYGVKD. V dropped 6 bases and J dropped 0; count of bases not matched to a gene: 3. Here the CDR3 reads CAISTQGASYNEQFF. The CDR3 DNA is TGTGCCATCAGCACACAGGGGGCCTCCTACAATGAGCAGTTCTTC.

The table lists this clonotype with a few counts. This chain connects TRBV18 to TRBJ2-3, with TRBD1 matching over 7 bases. The CDR3 has 19 amino acids. CDR1 is KGHSH, CDR2 LQKENI, per germline. V shed 4 bases, J shed 0 bases, and the junction held 16 bases outside the gene matches. CDR3 sequence: CASSLRKSPGQSSTDTQYF. As DNA, the CDR3 is TGTGCCAGCTCACTTCGAAAGTCCCCGGGACAGTCTAGCACAGATACGCAGTATTTT.

This clonotype was counted a few times. V and J are TRBV24-1 and TRBJ2-3; 9 bases are a match to TRBD1. The CDR3 has 15 amino acids. Germline CDR1 is KGHDR and CDR2 is SFDVKD. V was clipped by 9 bases and J by 3 bases; unmatched bases: 9. Here the CDR3 DNA reads TGTGCCACCGGAATAAGGACAGGGGTAACAGATACGCAGTATTTT. This encodes CATGIRTGVTDTQYF.

This clonotype was counted at least ten times. V usage is TRBV6-2 or TRBV6-3 and J usage is TRBJ1-2, with TRBD1 matching 7 bases. Germline V gives CDR1 MNHEY, CDR2 SVGEGT. The CDR3 is 14 residues long. Unmatched junction bases numbered 10, after V lost 5 bases and J lost 7 bases. The CDR3 nucleotides are TGTGCCAGCAGTGGGACGGGACAGCTTGGTGGCTACACCTTC. It encodes CASSGTGQLGGYTF.

This sequence joins TRBV29-1 and TRBJ2-3, with 8 bases aligning to TRBD2. This CDR3 region has 14 residues. Germline values: CDR1 SQVTM, CDR2 ANQGSEA. Trimming took 1 base from V and 1 from J; bases not matched to a gene: 1. CDR3 in amino acids: CSVEVGGGTDTQYF. Here the CDR3 DNA reads TGCAGCGTTGAAGTCGGGGGGGGCACAGATACGCAGTATTTT.

V and J are TRBV7-2 and TRBJ1-1; tentatively, D is TRBD1 (6 bases). Germline CDR1 and CDR2: SGHTA and FQGNSA. V was shortened by 7 bases and J by 2 bases, with 14 bases between the two germline ends. CDR3 length: 14 amino acids. CDR3: CASTFSTGNTEAFF. In DNA form, the CDR3 reads TGTGCCAGCACCTTCTCGACAGGAAACACTGAAGCTTTCTTT.

The chain recombines TRBV6-1 with TRBJ1-2; 8 positions match TRBD1. The V segment lost 4 bases and the J segment 8 bases; nucleotides outside the gene matches: 9. The germline V gene encodes CDR1 MNHNS and CDR2 SASEGT. This CDR3 contains 14 residues. CDR3: CASSGMHRGDGYTF. CDR3 coding DNA: TGTGCCAGCAGTGGGATGCACAGGGGGGACGGCTACACCTTC.